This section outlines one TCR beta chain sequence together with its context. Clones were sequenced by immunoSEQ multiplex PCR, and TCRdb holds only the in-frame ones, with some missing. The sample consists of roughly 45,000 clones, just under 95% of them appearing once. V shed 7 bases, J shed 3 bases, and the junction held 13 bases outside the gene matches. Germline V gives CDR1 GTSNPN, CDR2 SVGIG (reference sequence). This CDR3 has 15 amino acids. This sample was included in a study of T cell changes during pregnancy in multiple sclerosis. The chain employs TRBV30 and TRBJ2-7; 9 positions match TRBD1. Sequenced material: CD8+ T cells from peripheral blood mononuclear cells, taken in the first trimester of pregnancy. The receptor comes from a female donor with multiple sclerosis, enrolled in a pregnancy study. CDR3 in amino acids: CALYDRQGVYYEQYF. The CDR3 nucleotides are TGTGCCTTATACGATCGACAGGGGGTATACTACGAGCAGTACTTC.